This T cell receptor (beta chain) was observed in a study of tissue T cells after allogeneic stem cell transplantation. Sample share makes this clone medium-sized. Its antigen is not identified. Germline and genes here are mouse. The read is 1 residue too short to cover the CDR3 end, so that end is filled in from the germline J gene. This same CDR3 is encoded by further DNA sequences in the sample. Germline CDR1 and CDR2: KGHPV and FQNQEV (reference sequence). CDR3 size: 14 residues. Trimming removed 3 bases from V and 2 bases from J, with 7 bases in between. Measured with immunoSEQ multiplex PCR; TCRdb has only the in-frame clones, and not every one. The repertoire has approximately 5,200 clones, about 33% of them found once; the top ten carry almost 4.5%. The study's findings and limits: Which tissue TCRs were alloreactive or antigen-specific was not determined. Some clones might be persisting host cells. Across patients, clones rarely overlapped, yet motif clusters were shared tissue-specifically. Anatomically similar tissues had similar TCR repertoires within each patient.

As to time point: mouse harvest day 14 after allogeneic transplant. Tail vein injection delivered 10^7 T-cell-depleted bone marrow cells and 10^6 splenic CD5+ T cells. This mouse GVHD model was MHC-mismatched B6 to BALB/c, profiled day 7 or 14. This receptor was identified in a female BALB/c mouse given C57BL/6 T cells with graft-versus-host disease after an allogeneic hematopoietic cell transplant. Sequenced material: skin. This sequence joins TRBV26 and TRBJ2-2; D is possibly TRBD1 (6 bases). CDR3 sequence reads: CASSLQGNTGQLYF. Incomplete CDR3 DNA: TGTGCCAGCAGTCTCCAGGGGAACACCGGGCAGCTCTAC.